Listed below are T cell receptor beta chains from one sample, sequenced in a study of blood T cell repertoires in COVID-19. Repertoires were generated with immunoSEQ multiplex PCR, while TCRdb's copy carries only in-frame clones and drops some. Of 120,000 to 150,000 clones in the sample, approximately 83% were seen once. The sample taken for sequencing was peripheral blood. All receptors come from a human donor in a cohort sampled during active COVID-19. Each CDR3 is given with its conserved first and last residue. The D gene is left open where the match is weak. Not all rows give a size; the values are once, few, many and, for expanded clones, a class.

CDR3aa: CASSLSGSYNEQFF
CDR3nt: TGTGCCAGCAGCTTGAGCGGGAGCTACAATGAGCAGTTCTTC
j_gene: TRBJ2-1
v_gene: TRBV5-4
len: 14
d_gene: TRBD2
abundance: few

CDR3aa: CASGSLEVIGNQPQHF
CDR3nt: TGTGCTAGTGGTTCTCTAGAGGTAATTGGAAACCAGCCCCAGCATTTT
j_gene: TRBJ1-5
v_gene: TRBV12-5
len: 16
d_gene: .
abundance: .

CDR3aa: CASSLTGDNTGELFF
CDR3nt: TGTGCCAGCAGCCTTACAGGGGACAACACCGGGGAGCTGTTTTTT
j_gene: TRBJ2-2
v_gene: TRBV28
len: 15
d_gene: TRBD1
abundance: few

CDR3aa: CASGSGSAGANVLTF
CDR3nt: TGTGCCAGCGGGTCAGGGTCTGCCGGGGCCAACGTCCTGACTTTC
j_gene: TRBJ2-6
v_gene: TRBV11-1
len: 15
d_gene: .
abundance: .

CDR3aa: CASSPGLGNTIYF
CDR3nt: TGTGCCAGCAGTCCTGGACTGGGAAACACCATATATTTT
j_gene: TRBJ1-3
v_gene: TRBV2
len: 13
d_gene: .
abundance: .

CDR3aa: CASRDSGSGSYEQYF
CDR3nt: TGTGCCAGCCGGGACTCAGGATCCGGATCCTACGAGCAGTACTTC
j_gene: TRBJ2-7
v_gene: TRBV2
len: 15
d_gene: .
abundance: .

CDR3aa: CASFSLLGAFF
CDR3nt: TGTGCCAGTTTCTCCCTCCTCGGGGCTTTCTTT
j_gene: TRBJ1-1
v_gene: TRBV27
len: 11
d_gene: .
abundance: .

CDR3aa: CASSLMTLAYEQYF
CDR3nt: TGTGCCAGCAGCTTAATGACTTTAGCCTACGAGCAGTACTTC
j_gene: TRBJ2-7
v_gene: TRBV7-2
len: 14
d_gene: .
abundance: .

CDR3aa: CASSLPPGGLNF
CDR3nt: TGTGCCAGCAGCCTTCCCCCGGGAGGCCTTAATTTC
j_gene: TRBJ2-7
v_gene: TRBV3-1/TRBV3-2
len: 12
d_gene: TRBD2
abundance: .

CDR3aa: CASSQDSMNTEAFF
CDR3nt: TGTGCCAGCAGTCAAGACAGCATGAACACTGAAGCTTTCTTT
j_gene: TRBJ1-1
v_gene: TRBV7-9
len: 14
d_gene: .
abundance: .

CDR3aa: CASSPGTEHNEQFF
CDR3nt: TGTGCCAGCAGTCCGGGGACAGAACACAATGAGCAGTTCTTC
j_gene: TRBJ2-1
v_gene: TRBV6-5
len: 14
d_gene: TRBD1
abundance: .

CDR3aa: CASSYSAGSASYEQYF
CDR3nt: TGTGCCAGCAGTTACTCTGCGGGTAGCGCCTCCTACGAGCAGTACTTC
j_gene: TRBJ2-7
v_gene: TRBV6-6
len: 16
d_gene: .
abundance: .

CDR3aa: CASSYSGTSTDTQYF
CDR3nt: TGTGCCAGCAGTTACTCGGGGACTAGCACAGATACGCAGTATTTT
j_gene: TRBJ2-3
v_gene: TRBV6-5
len: 15
d_gene: .
abundance: .

CDR3aa: CASSVAGGLGVSAEAFF
CDR3nt: TGTGCCAGCAGCGTAGCAGGGGGCTTAGGAGTTAGTGCTGAAGCTTTCTTT
j_gene: TRBJ1-1
v_gene: TRBV9
len: 17
d_gene: TRBD1
abundance: .

CDR3aa: CASGDRPTSNTGELFF
CDR3nt: TGCGCCAGCGGGGACAGACCGACTTCAAACACCGGGGAGCTGTTTTTT
j_gene: TRBJ2-2
v_gene: TRBV5-1
len: 16
d_gene: TRBD1
abundance: .